This TCR beta chain is drawn from a study of T cell responses to AZD1222 COVID-19 vaccine. Study conclusions and caveats: Only a handful of AZD1222 recipients, five to seven in all, had baseline seropositivity.

CDR3 length equals 14 residues. Some clones are missing from TCRdb's copy, which holds only in-frame ones; the method was immunoSEQ multiplex PCR. The sample includes roughly 200,000 clones, about 91% seen only once; the top ten take around 8%. In regard to this clone: As yet, its antigen is unknown.

This receptor was obtained from an adult in good health. Source: peripheral blood, taken on day 0 of AZD1222 vaccination. V and J are TRBV1 and TRBJ1-2. TRBV1 is annotated as a pseudogene. The CDR3 sequence is CTSSLTRGLCGYTF. The CDR3 nucleotides read TGCACCAGCAGCTTGACCCGGGGGCTGTGTGGCTACACCTTC.